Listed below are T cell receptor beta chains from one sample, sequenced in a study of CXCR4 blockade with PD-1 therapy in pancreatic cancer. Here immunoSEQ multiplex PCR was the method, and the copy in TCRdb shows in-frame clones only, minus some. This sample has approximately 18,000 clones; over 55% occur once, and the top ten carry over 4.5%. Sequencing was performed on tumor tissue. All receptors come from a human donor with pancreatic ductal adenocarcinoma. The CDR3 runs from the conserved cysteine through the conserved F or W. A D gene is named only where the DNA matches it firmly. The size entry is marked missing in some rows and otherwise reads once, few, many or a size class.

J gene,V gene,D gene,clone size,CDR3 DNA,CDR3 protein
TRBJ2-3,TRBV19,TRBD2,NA,TGTGCCAGTGGAACTAGCGGGGGAGGAGATACGCAGTATTTT,CASGTSGGGDTQYF
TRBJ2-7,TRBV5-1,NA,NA,TGCGCCAGCAGCTTCCTAGCTGCCGAGTCCTACGAGCAGTACTTC,CASSFLAAESYEQYF
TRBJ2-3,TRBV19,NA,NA,TGTGCCAGTAGTATAGTCGACCAGACAGGAACGCAGTATTTT,CASSIVDQTGTQYF
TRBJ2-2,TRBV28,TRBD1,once,TGTGCCAGCATTAAAGGGGGCCGGGAGCTGTTTTTT,CASIKGGRELFF
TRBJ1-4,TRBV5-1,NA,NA,TGCGCCAGCAGCTTATCGGTACGGGATGAAAAACTGTTTTTT,CASSLSVRDEKLFF
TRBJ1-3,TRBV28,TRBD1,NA,TGTGCCAGCAGTTCATGGACAGGGGGCCCTTGGAGCTCTGGAAACACCATATATTTT,CASSSWTGGPWSSGNTIYF
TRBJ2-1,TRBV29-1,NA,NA,TGCAGCGTTATCAGGGAGAGCTCCTACAATGAGCAGTTCTTC,CSVIRESSYNEQFF
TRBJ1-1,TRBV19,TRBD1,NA,TGTGCCAGTAAGTTTGCAGGGGGAGCTTTCTTT,CASKFAGGAFF
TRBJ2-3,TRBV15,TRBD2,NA,TGTGCCACCAGCAGACCCGGGACTAGCGGCACAGATACGCAGTATTTT,CATSRPGTSGTDTQYF